A single sample is the source of the 18 T cell receptor beta chains below, sequenced in a study of vaccination effects on CD4 cells after COVID-19. Ahead of sequencing, the ViraFEST assay grew antigen-specific CD4+ T cells using viral peptide pools. Culture proceeded for nine to ten days, and CD4+ T cells were then isolated. Of the BNT162b2 and mRNA-1273 vaccines, participants received two doses of one or the other. These TCRs' antigens remain unknown. Sequenced by immunoSEQ multiplex PCR; TCRdb stores in-frame clones only, minus some. The sample shows 29,000 or so clones, 74% of them seen only once. The sample consisted of CD4+ T cells from PBMCs cultured with HCoV-OC43 spike peptides, taken after COVID-19 vaccination. As to subset: HCoV-OC43 spike overlapping peptide pool stimulation. All receptors come from a human donor who received a COVID-19 vaccine.

V gene TRBV2 combines with J gene TRBJ1-1; 7 bases align to TRBD1. The CDR3 consists of 16 residues. In germline, CDR1 is SNHLY, CDR2 FYNNEI. Losses at the gene ends were 10 bases for V and 1 base for J; bases not matched to a gene: 15. The CDR3 sequence is CATLGTGALSNTEAFF. The CDR3 nucleotides are TGTGCCACTCTCGGAACAGGGGCTCTTTCGAACACTGAAGCTTTCTTT.

CDR3 DNA sequence: TGCGCCAGCACCCCGATTAGCAATCAGCCCCAGCATTTT. Amino acids: CASTPISNQPQHF. The chain couples TRBV10-2 to TRBJ1-5; no clear D. Germline V lookup: CDR1 WSHSY, CDR2 SAAADI. V was clipped by 7 bases and J by 0 bases, with 7 bases between them. The CDR3 sequence is 13 residues long.

The V and J genes are TRBV4-2 and TRBJ2-7; D is unresolved. The V and J ends lost 0 bases and 0 bases respectively, with 12 bases between them. Germline V gives CDR1 LGHNA, CDR2 YNFKEQ. This CDR3 spans 16 amino acids. The chain's CDR3 is CASSQDQVSPSYEQYF. The CDR3 DNA follows: TGTGCCAGCAGCCAAGATCAGGTGTCCCCCTCCTACGAGCAGTACTTC.

J is TRBJ2-4 and V is TRBV24-1; the match to TRBD2 covers 7 bases. V trimming: 7 bases; J trimming: 13 bases; junction bases outside the gene matches: 6. CDR1 and CDR2 (germline): KGHDR, SFDVKD. The CDR3 contains 11 residues. As DNA, the CDR3 is TGTGCCACCAGGGGGGAGGGAAGACAGTACTTC. Residues: CATRGEGRQYF.

This clone was counted only a few times. The genes are TRBV6-5 and TRBJ2-7; TRBD2 matches at 11 bases. The trim removed 2 bases at V and 3 bases at J, leaving 3 bases unmatched. Germline CDR1 is MNHEY and CDR2 is SVGAGI. The CDR3 has 15 amino acids. Written as DNA, the CDR3 is TGTGCCAGCAGTTACACCCTAGCGGGAGGCTACGAGCAGTACTTC. This encodes CASSYTLAGGYEQYF.

V gene TRBV4-2 combines with J gene TRBJ2-7; D is possibly TRBD2 (5 bases). CDR3 length equals 15 residues. Per germline, CDR1 LGHNA and CDR2 YNFKEQ. V lost 0 bases to trimming and J lost 4 bases, with 13 bases between them. CDR3 residues: CASSQDQRSGYEQYF. CDR3 in DNA: TGTGCCAGCAGCCAAGACCAGCGTTCGGGATACGAGCAGTACTTC.

This chain links TRBV27 with TRBJ1-4, with 11 bases matching TRBD1. The CDR3 has 15 residues. The V segment lost 5 bases and the J segment 8 bases; nucleotides outside the gene matches: 7. Germline-derived CDR1 and CDR2 are MNHEY and SMNVEV (reference sequence). The CDR3 DNA is TGTGCCAGCAGTGGCTGGACAGGGGGCAGCGAAAAACTGTTTTTT. Encoded protein: CASSGWTGGSEKLFF.

This clone was detected a few times. The rearrangement joins TRBV10-1 to TRBJ2-1; 7 nucleotides line up with TRBD1. The CDR3 sequence is 14 residues long. Germline V gene data show CDR1 as WNHNN and CDR2 as SYGVQD (reference sequence). V shed 3 bases, J shed 7 bases, and the junction held 6 bases outside the gene matches. CDR3 in DNA: TGCGCCAGCAGTGAAAGGGGGCGCTGGAATGAGCAGTTCTTC. Translation gives CASSERGRWNEQFF.

J is TRBJ2-5 and V is TRBV5-1; no reliable D call. V was pared by 1 base and J by 1 base, with 11 bases between. The CDR3 length is 15 residues. CDR1 is SGHRS, CDR2 YFSETQ, per germline. The CDR3 DNA reads as TGCGCCAGCAGCTTGTCTGTGGGGTCCCAAGAGACCCAGTACTTC. Protein: CASSLSVGSQETQYF.

This sequence joins TRBV5-8 and TRBJ1-1; D is undetermined. This CDR3 is built from 15 residues. V dropped 2 bases and J dropped 1 base, with 12 bases sitting between them. CDR1 SGHTS and CDR2 YDEGEE come from the germline V gene. CDR3 coding DNA: TGTGCCAGCAGCTTTTCTCCGGGGAAGAACACTGAAGCTTTCTTT. This encodes CASSFSPGKNTEAFF.

This clone has more than one count but fewer than ten. The chain joins TRBV11-2 to TRBJ1-4; 8 positions agree with TRBD1. Unmatched junction bases numbered 8, after V lost 0 bases and J lost 8 bases. The germline V gene has CDR1 SGHAT and CDR2 FQNNGV. This CDR3 region has 16 residues. In DNA form, the CDR3 reads TGTGCCAGCAGCTTAGACCACAGGGGGGGGCGAGAAAAACTGTTTTTT. Its protein is CASSLDHRGGREKLFF.

The rearrangement joins TRBV7-9 to TRBJ1-4, with a possible D match to TRBD1 (5 bases). CDR3 size: 14 residues. The V gene's germline CDR1 is SEHNR and CDR2 FQNEAQ (reference sequence). Trimming removed 1 base at V and 7 bases at J, with 10 bases between. The CDR3 here is CASSLGGASEKLFF. CDR3 nucleotide sequence: TGTGCCAGCAGCTTAGGAGGGGCGAGTGAAAAACTGTTTTTT.

The chain employs TRBV7-2 and TRBJ2-2, with a weak D call TRBD2 (6 bases). Germline V gives CDR1 SGHTA, CDR2 FQGNSA. This CDR3 is built from 16 residues. V was cut by 5 bases and J by 1 base, with 14 bases left in between. The CDR3 loop is CASSVFGGGNTGELFF. CDR3 in DNA: TGTGCCAGCAGCGTGTTTGGGGGAGGGAACACCGGGGAGCTGTTTTTT.

The chain recombines TRBV28 with TRBJ2-7; perhaps D is TRBD1 or TRBD2 (6 bases each). V was cut by 6 bases and J by 6 bases, with 12 bases left in between. Germline CDR1 reads MDHEN; CDR2 reads SYDVKM. The CDR3 has 12 residues. CDR3 bases: TGTGCCAGCAGACAGGGACTGGGCGAGCAGTACTTC. Protein product: CASRQGLGEQYF. The variable domain in full, with the rest retrieved from reference TRBV28 and TRBJ2-7, is DVKVTQSSRYLVKRTGEKVFLECVQDMDHENMFWYRQDPGLGLRLIYFSYDVKMKEKGDIPEGYSVSREKKERFSLILESASTNQTSMYLCASRQGLGEQYFGPGTRLTVT.

The rearrangement links TRBV27 to TRBJ2-3, with D perhaps TRBD1 (5 bases). This CDR3 is built from 14 residues. V was clipped by 4 bases and J by 2 bases, with 10 bases between them. Per germline, CDR1 MNHEY and CDR2 SMNVEV (reference sequence). The CDR3 loop is CASSWGPHTDTQYF. Here the CDR3 DNA reads TGTGCCAGCAGTTGGGGCCCCCACACAGATACGCAGTATTTT.

The chain links TRBV18 to TRBJ2-2; 12 positions agree with TRBD2. Germline CDR1 and CDR2: KGHSH and LQKENI. Trimming removed 6 bases from V and 1 base from J; junction bases left unmatched: 6. The CDR3 runs 17 residues. CDR3 coding DNA: TGTGCCAGCTCTCCGACTAGCGGGAGTCGGAACACCGGGGAGCTGTTTTTT. Protein product: CASSPTSGSRNTGELFF.

The chain links TRBV5-4 to TRBJ1-1; D is unresolved. CDR3 length: 12 residues. The V end lost 0 bases, the J end lost 11 bases, and 11 bases lay between the germline ends. CDR1 and CDR2 from the germline V gene are SGHNT and YYREEE (reference sequence). The CDR3 loop reads CASSLEKGGAFF. In DNA form, the CDR3 reads TGTGCCAGCAGCTTGGAAAAGGGAGGGGCTTTCTTT.

V and J are TRBV6-5 and TRBJ1-2; D might be TRBD1 (5 bases). Germline CDR1 is MNHEY and CDR2 is SVGAGI. V shed 0 bases and J shed 8 bases, with 10 bases lying between them. The CDR3 covers 13 residues. The CDR3 protein is CASSYSGQGGYTF. The CDR3 bases are TGTGCCAGCAGTTACTCCGGGCAGGGAGGCTACACCTTC.